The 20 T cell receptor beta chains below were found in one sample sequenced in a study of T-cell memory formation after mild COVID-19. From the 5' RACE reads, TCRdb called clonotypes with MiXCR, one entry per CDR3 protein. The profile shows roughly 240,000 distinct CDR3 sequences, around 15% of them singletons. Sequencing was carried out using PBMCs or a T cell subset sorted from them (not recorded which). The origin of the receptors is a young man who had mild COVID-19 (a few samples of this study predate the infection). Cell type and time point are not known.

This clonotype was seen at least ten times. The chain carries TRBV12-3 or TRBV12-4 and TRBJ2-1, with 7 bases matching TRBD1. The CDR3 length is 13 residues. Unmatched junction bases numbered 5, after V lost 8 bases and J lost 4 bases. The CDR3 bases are TGTGCCAGCGGGTGGACAGGATACAATGAGCAGTTCTTC. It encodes CASGWTGYNEQFF.

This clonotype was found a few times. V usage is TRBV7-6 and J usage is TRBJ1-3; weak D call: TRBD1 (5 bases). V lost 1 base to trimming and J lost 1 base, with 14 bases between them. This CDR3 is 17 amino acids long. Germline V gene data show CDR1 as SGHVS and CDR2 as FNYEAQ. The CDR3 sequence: CASSLVGAQGSGNTIYF. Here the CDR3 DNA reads TGTGCCAGCAGCTTAGTAGGGGCTCAGGGATCTGGAAACACCATATATTTT. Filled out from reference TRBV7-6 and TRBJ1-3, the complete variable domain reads GAGVSQSPRYKVTKRGQDVALRCDPISGHVSLYWYRQALGQGPEFLTYFNYEAQQDKSGLPNDRFSAERPEGSISTLTIQRTEQRDSAMYRCASSLVGAQGSGNTIYFGEGSWLTVV.

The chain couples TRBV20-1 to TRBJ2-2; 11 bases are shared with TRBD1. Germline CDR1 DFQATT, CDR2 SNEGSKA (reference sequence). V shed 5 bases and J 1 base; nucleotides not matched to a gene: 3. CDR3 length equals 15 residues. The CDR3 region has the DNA TGCAGTGCTTGGGGGACAGGGGGGAACACCGGGGAGCTGTTTTTT. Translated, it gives CSAWGTGGNTGELFF.

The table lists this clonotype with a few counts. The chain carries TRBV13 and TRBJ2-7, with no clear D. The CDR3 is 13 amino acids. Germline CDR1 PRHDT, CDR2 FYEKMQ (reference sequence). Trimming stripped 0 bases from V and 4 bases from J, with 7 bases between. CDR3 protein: CASSLGVPYEQYF. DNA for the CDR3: TGTGCCAGCAGCTTAGGGGTCCCGTACGAGCAGTACTTC. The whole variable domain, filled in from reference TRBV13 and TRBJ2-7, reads AAGVIQSPRHLIKEKRETATLKCYPIPRHDTVYWYQQGPGQDPQFLISFYEKMQSDKGSIPDRFSAQQFSDYHSELNMSSLELGDSALYFCASSLGVPYEQYFGPGTRLTVT.

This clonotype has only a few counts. The CDR3: CASGRQGGNSPLHF. CDR3 coding DNA: TGTGCCAGCGGGCGACAGGGAGGAAATTCACCCCTCCACTTT. The chain joins TRBV12-3 or TRBV12-4 to TRBJ1-6; 7 positions agree with TRBD1. Trimming at V came to 8 bases and at J to 7 bases, leaving 8 bases not matched to a gene. The length of the CDR3 is 14 residues.

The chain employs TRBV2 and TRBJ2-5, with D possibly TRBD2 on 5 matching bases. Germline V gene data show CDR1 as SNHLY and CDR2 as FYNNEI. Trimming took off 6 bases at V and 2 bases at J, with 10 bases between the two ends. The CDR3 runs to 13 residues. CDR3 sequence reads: CASSGERQETQYF. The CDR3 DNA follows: TGTGCCAGCAGCGGGGAGCGACAAGAGACCCAGTACTTC. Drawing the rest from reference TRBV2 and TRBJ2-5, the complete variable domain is EPEVTQTPSHQVTQMGQEVILRCVPISNHLYFYWYRQILGQKVEFLVSFYNNEISEKSEIFDDQFSVERPDGSNFTLKIRSTKLEDSAMYFCASSGERQETQYFGPGTRLLVL.

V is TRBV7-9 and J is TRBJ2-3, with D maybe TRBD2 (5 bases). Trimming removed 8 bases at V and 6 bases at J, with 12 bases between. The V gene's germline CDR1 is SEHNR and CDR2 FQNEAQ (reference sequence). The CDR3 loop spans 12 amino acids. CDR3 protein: CASSKRADTQYF. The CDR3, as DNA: TGTGCCAGCTCCAAGAGGGCGGATACGCAGTATTTT.

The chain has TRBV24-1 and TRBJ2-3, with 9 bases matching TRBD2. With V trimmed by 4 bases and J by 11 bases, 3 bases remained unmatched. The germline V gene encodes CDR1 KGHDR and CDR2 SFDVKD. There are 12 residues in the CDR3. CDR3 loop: CATSDRGGVQYF. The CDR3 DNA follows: TGTGCCACCAGTGACCGCGGGGGGGTGCAGTATTTT.

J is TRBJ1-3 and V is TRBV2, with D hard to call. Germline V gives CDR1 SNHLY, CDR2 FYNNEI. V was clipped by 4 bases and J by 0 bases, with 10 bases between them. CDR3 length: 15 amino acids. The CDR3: CASSAYGNSGNTIYF. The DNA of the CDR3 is TGTGCCAGCAGTGCCTATGGAAACTCTGGAAACACCATATATTTT.

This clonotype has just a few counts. CDR3 loop: CASLAGQGYNEQFF. In DNA form, the CDR3 reads TGCGCCAGTCTAGCGGGACAGGGCTACAATGAGCAGTTCTTC. The chain is built from TRBV5-1 and TRBJ2-1, with D perhaps given as TRBD1 or TRBD2 (9 bases each). The length of the CDR3 is 14 residues. Trimming pared 8 bases from V and 3 bases from J, leaving 15 bases between. Germline V gene sequence: CDR1 SGHRS, CDR2 YFSETQ.

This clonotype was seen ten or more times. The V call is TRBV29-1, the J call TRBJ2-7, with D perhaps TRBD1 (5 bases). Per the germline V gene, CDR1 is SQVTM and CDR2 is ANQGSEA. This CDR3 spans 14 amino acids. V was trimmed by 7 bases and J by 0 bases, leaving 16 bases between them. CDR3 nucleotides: TGCAGCGCCACAGGCAAAGCATCCTCCTACGAGCAGTACTTC. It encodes CSATGKASSYEQYF.

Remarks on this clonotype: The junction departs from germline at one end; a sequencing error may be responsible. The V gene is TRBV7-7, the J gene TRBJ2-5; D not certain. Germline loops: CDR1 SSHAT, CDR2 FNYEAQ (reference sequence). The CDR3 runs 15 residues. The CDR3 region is CASSLIPGTQETQYF. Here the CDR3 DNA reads TGTGCTAGCAGCCTCATCCCAGGCACCCAAGAGACCCAGTACTTC.

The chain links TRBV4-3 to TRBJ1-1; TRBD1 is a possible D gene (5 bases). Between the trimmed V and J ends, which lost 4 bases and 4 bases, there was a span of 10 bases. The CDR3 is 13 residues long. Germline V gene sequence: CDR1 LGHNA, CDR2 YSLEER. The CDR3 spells CASSPGRSTEAFF. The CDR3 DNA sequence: TGCGCCAGCAGCCCGGGACGGAGCACTGAAGCTTTCTTT.

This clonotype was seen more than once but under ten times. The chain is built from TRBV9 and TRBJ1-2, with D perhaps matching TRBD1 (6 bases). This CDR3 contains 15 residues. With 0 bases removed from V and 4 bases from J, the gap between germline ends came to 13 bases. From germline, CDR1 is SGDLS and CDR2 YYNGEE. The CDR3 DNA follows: TGTGCCAGCAGCGTAGGCAGGGGACGGGGCTATGGCTACACCTTC. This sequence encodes CASSVGRGRGYGYTF.

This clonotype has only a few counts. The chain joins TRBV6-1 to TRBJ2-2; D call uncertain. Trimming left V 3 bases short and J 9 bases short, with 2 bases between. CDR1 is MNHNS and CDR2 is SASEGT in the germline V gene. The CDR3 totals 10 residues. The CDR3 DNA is TGTGCCAGCAGTGAGAGGGAGCTGTTTTTT. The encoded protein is CASSERELFF.

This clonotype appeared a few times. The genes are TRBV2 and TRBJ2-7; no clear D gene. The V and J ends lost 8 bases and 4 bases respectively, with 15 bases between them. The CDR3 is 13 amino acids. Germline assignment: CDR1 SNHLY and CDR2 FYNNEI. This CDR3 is CASLMGPAYEQYF. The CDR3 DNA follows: TGTGCCAGCCTAATGGGCCCCGCGTACGAGCAGTACTTC.

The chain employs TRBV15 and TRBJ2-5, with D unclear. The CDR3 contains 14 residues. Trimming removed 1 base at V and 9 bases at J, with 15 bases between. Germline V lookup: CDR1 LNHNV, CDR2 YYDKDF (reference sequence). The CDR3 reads CATSRVSGDMAQYF. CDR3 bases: TGTGCCACCAGCAGAGTATCTGGCGATATGGCCCAGTACTTC.

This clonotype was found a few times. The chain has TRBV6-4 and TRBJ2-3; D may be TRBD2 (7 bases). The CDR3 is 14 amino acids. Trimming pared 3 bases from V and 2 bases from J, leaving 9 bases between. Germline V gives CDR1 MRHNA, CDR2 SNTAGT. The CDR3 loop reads CASSEGGATDTQYF. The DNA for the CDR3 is TGTGCCAGCAGTGAAGGGGGGGCCACAGATACGCAGTATTTT.

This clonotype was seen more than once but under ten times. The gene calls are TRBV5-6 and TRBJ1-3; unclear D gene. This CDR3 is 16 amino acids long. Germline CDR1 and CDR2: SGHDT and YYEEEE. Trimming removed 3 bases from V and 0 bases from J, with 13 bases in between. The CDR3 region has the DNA TGTGCCAGCAGCTGGTCGCCAGGAACCTCTGGAAACACCATATATTTT. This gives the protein CASSWSPGTSGNTIYF.

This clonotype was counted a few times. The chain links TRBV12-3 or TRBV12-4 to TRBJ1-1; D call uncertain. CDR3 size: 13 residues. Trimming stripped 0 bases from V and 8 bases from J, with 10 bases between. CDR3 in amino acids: CASSLAFGVEAFF. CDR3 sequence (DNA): TGTGCCAGCAGTTTAGCGTTCGGCGTGGAAGCTTTCTTT.